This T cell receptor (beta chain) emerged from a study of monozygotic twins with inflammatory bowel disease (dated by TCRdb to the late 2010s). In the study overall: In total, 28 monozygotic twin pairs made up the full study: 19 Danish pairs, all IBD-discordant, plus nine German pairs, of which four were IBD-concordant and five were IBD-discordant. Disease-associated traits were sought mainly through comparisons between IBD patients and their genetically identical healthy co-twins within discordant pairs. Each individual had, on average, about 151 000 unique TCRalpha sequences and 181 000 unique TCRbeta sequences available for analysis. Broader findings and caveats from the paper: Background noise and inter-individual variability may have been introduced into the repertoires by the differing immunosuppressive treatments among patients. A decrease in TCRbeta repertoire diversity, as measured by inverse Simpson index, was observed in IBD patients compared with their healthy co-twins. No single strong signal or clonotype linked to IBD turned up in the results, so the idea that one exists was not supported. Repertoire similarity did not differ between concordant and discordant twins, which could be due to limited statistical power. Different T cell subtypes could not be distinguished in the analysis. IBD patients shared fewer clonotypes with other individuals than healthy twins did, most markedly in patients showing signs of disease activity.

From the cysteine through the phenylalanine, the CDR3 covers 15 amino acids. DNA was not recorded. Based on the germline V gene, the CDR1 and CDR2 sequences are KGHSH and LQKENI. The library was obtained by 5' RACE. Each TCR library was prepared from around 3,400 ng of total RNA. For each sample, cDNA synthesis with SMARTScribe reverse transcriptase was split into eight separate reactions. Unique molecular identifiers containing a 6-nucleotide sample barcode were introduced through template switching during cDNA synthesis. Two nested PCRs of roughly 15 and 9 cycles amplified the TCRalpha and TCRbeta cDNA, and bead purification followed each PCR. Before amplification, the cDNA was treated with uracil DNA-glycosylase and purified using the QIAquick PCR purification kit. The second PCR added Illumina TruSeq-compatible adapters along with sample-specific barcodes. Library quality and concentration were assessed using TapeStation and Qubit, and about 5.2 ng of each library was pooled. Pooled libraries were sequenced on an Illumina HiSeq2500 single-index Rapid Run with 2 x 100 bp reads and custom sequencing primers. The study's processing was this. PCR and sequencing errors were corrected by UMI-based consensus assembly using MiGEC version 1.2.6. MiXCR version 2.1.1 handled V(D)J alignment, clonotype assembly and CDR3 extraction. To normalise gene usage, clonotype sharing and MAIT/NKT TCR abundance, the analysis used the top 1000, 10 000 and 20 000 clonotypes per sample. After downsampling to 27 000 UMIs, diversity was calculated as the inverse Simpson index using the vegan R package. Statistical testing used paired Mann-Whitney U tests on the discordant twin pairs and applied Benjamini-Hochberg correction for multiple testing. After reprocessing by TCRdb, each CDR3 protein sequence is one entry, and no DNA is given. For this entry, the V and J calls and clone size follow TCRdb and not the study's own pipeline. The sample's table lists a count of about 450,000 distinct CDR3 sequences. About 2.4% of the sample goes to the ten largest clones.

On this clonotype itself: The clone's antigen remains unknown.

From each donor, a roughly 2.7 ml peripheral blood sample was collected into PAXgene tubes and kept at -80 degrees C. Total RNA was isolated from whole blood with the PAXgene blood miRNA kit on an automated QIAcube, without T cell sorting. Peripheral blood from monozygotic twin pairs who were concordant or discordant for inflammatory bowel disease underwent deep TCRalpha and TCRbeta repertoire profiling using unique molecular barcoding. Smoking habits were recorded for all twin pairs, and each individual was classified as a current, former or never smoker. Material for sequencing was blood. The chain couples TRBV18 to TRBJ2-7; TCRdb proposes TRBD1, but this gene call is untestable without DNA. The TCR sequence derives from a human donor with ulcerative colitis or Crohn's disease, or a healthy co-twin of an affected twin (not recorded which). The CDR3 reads CASSPRTDRTYEQYF.